Each of the 26 T cell receptor beta chains below was sequenced from the same sample in a study of graft-versus-host responses after intestinal transplantation. These receptors lack a known antigen. This table comes from immunoSEQ multiplex PCR, and its TCRdb copy is limited to in-frame clones, with some not included. The table shows about 120,000 clones, with 90% occurring only once. The starting material was unstimulated CD4+ T cells sorted from spleen or lymph node cells, obtained before intestinal transplant. Every receptor here comes from a human donor who received an intestinal transplant.

This chain uses TRBV2 with TRBJ1-1; 7 positions match TRBD1. CDR1 is SNHLY, CDR2 FYNNEI, per germline. Trimming at V came to 5 bases and at J to 0 bases, leaving 9 bases not matched to a gene. The CDR3 has 16 residues. The CDR3 here is CASSIQGRPLNTEAFF. The CDR3 DNA sequence: TGTGCCAGCAGTATACAGGGGAGGCCCTTGAACACTGAAGCTTTCTTT.

The V gene is TRBV2, the J gene TRBJ1-1; D perhaps matches TRBD1 (5 bases). The CDR3 length is 14 residues. V lost 7 bases to trimming and J lost 5 bases, with 17 bases between them. Looked up from germline, CDR1 is SNHLY and CDR2 is FYNNEI. The chain's CDR3 is CASKENRLKTEAFF. The CDR3 DNA reads TGTGCCAGCAAGGAGAACAGGTTAAAGACTGAAGCTTTCTTT. Filled out from reference TRBV2 and TRBJ1-1, the complete variable domain reads EPEVTQTPSHQVTQMGQEVILRCVPISNHLYFYWYRQILGQKVEFLVSFYNNEISEKSEIFDDQFSVERPDGSNFTLKIRSTKLEDSAMYFCASKENRLKTEAFFGQGTRLTVV.

This chain connects TRBV15 to TRBJ2-1, with D possibly being TRBD2 (5 bases). Trimming pared 7 bases from V and 4 bases from J, leaving 17 bases between. Germline-derived CDR1 and CDR2 are LNHNV and YYDKDF (reference sequence). This CDR3 is built from 15 residues. CDR3 coding DNA: TGTGCCACCACCCAAGGTGGTGGGAGATACAATGAGCAGTTCTTC. Protein product: CATTQGGGRYNEQFF.

The CDR3 DNA reads as TGTGCCAGCAGCCCACCGGGCCTAGCCACCGCCTACTTC. Residues: CASSPPGLATAYF. The V gene is TRBV6-5, the J gene TRBJ2-4, with D maybe TRBD2 (5 bases). The germline CDR1 and CDR2 sequences are MNHEY and SVGAGI. Trimming took off 6 bases at V and 16 bases at J, with 22 bases between the two ends. The length of the CDR3 is 13 residues.

V gene TRBV5-1 combines with J gene TRBJ2-7; TRBD2 matches at 9 bases. The germline V gene encodes CDR1 SGHRS and CDR2 YFSETQ. This CDR3 is built from 15 residues. Germline trimming cut 3 bases from V and 5 bases from J; bases unmatched to any gene: 9. The CDR3 nucleotides are TGCGCCAGCAGCTCCCTAGGGCGGGAGGGCCACGAGCAGTACTTC. This codes for CASSSLGREGHEQYF.

V and J are TRBV5-5 and TRBJ2-1; 14 nucleotides agree with TRBD2. The CDR3 is made up of 13 amino acids. Germline trimming cut 5 bases from V and 11 bases from J; bases unmatched to any gene: 3. The germline gives CDR1 SGHKS, CDR2 YYEKEE (reference sequence). CDR3 region: CASRGLAGGKQFF. The CDR3 DNA is TGTGCCAGCAGAGGACTAGCGGGGGGTAAGCAGTTCTTC.

The chain employs TRBV2 and TRBJ2-6; TRBD2 is a possible D gene (7 bases). The CDR3 spans 16 residues. Trimming stripped 3 bases from V and 2 bases from J, with 11 bases between. Germline loops: CDR1 SNHLY, CDR2 FYNNEI. Here the CDR3 DNA reads TGTGCCAGCAGTGAGGGGGGGCCGACTGGGGCCAACGTCCTGACTTTC. Residues: CASSEGGPTGANVLTF.

V is TRBV2 and J is TRBJ2-1; 10 nucleotides align to TRBD2. The CDR3 is 14 residues long. Germline lookup yields CDR1 SNHLY and CDR2 FYNNEI. The V and J ends lost 6 bases and 9 bases, in that order; junction bases with no gene match: 8. CDR3 in DNA: TGTGCCAGCAGGGCTAGCGGGAGAAATTTTGAGCAGTTCTTC. It specifies CASRASGRNFEQFF.

The chain's CDR3 is CAWRVKRASYEQYF. As DNA, the CDR3 is TGTGCCTGGAGGGTGAAGCGGGCCTCCTACGAGCAGTACTTC. The J gene is TRBJ2-7, the V gene TRBV30; D is possibly TRBD2 (6 bases). CDR3 size: 14 residues. V lost 3 bases and J lost 0, with 12 bases in between. Per germline, CDR1 GTSNPN and CDR2 SVGIG (reference sequence). The full variable domain, its missing parts supplied by reference TRBV30 and TRBJ2-7, is SQTIHQWPATLVQPVGSPLSLECTVEGTSNPNLYWYRQAAGRGLQLLFYSVGIGQISSEVPQNLSASRPQDRQFILSSKKLLLSDSGFYLCAWRVKRASYEQYFGPGTRLTVT.

This rearrangement joins TRBV6-5 to TRBJ1-1, with 8 bases aligning to TRBD1. CDR3 length equals 14 residues. CDR1 is MNHEY and CDR2 is SVGAGI in the germline V gene. Trimming removed 7 bases from V and 3 bases from J; junction bases left unmatched: 7. For the CDR3, the DNA is TGTGCCAGCACCCTTGACAGGGGCGACACTGAAGCTTTCTTT. This codes for CASTLDRGDTEAFF.

The chain has TRBV12-5 and TRBJ2-7; 8 bases are shared with TRBD1. CDR1 and CDR2 (germline): LGHNT, FRNRAP. J was trimmed by 3 bases and V by 6 bases; bases with no gene match: 10. The CDR3 is 15 amino acids. The CDR3 sequence: CASGPGQGLYYEQYF. CDR3 nucleotide sequence: TGTGCTAGTGGCCCAGGACAGGGTTTATACTACGAGCAGTACTTC.

This clone was detected only once. This chain connects TRBV6-1 to TRBJ2-1; a possible D gene is TRBD1 (6 bases). CDR3 length: 15 amino acids. Trimming cost V 7 bases and J 0 bases, with 13 bases left between them. In germline, CDR1 is MNHNS, CDR2 SASEGT. CDR3 sequence (DNA): TGTGCCAGCACCCCTGGGACACCCTCCTACAATGAGCAGTTCTTC. This translates into CASTPGTPSYNEQFF.

The chain employs TRBV7-2 and TRBJ2-3; maybe TRBD2 (7 bases). Germline-derived CDR1 and CDR2 are SGHTA and FQGNSA. Between the trimmed V and J ends, which lost 0 bases and 5 bases, there was a span of 12 bases. This CDR3 has 15 amino acids. The CDR3 protein is CASSLAGGPGDTQYF. In nucleotides, the CDR3 is TGTGCCAGCAGCTTAGCGGGGGGGCCGGGAGATACGCAGTATTTT.

The chain recombines TRBV9 with TRBJ2-4, with D perhaps matching TRBD2 (6 bases). The ends were cut back, 3 bases at V and 5 bases at J, with 15 bases in the middle. CDR1 is SGDLS, CDR2 YYNGEE, per germline. This CDR3 is built from 15 residues. The chain's CDR3 is CASSARIGGENIQYF. DNA for the CDR3: TGTGCCAGCAGCGCGCGAATCGGAGGGGAAAACATTCAGTACTTC. The complete variable domain, with remaining parts taken from reference TRBV9 and TRBJ2-4, reads DSGVTQTPKHLITATGQRVTLRCSPRSGDLSVYWYQQSLDQGLQFLIQYYNGEERAKGNILERFSAQQFPDLHSELNLSSLELGDSALYFCASSARIGGENIQYFGAGTRLSVL.

The chain uses TRBV5-6 and TRBJ2-5, with D perhaps matching TRBD2 (6 bases). Germline loops: CDR1 SGHDT, CDR2 YYEEEE. Trimming cost V 0 bases and J 5 bases, with 14 bases left between them. The CDR3 is 15 amino acids. CDR3 DNA sequence: TGTGCCAGCAGCTTGGCCGGGAGTGGGTGGGAGACCCAGTACTTC. Protein product: CASSLAGSGWETQYF.

V gene TRBV7-2 combines with J gene TRBJ2-7; TRBD1 matches 9 bases. The CDR3 is 14 amino acids. Losses at the gene ends were 1 base for V and 11 bases for J; bases not matched to a gene: 9. Germline V gives CDR1 SGHTA, CDR2 FQGNSA. The CDR3: CASSLESSGTGKYF. The CDR3 DNA sequence: TGTGCCAGCAGCTTAGAGTCCAGCGGGACAGGGAAGTACTTC.

V is TRBV2 and J is TRBJ1-5; D perhaps matches TRBD1 (6 bases). V was pared by 6 bases and J by 7 bases, with 16 bases between. Germline loops: CDR1 SNHLY, CDR2 FYNNEI. This CDR3 has 14 residues. CDR3 residues: CASSAGTTGQPQHF. For the CDR3, the DNA is TGTGCCAGCAGCGCCGGGACAACCGGCCAGCCCCAGCATTTT.

The rearrangement joins TRBV5-6 to TRBJ2-5; TRBD1 matches 9 bases. Germline assignment: CDR1 SGHDT and CDR2 YYEEEE. V gave up 0 bases and J gave up 4 bases; unmatched junction bases: 4. The CDR3 contains 15 residues. As DNA, the CDR3 is TGTGCCAGCAGCTTGGAACAGGGGGCTCGAGAGACCCAGTACTTC. It encodes CASSLEQGARETQYF. The full variable domain, with the rest looked up from reference TRBV5-6 and TRBJ2-5, is DAGVTQSPTHLIKTRGQQVTLRCSPKSGHDTVSWYQQALGQGPQFIFQYYEEEERQRGNFPDRFSGHQFPNYSSELNVNALLLGDSALYLCASSLEQGARETQYFGPGTRLLVL.

The DNA for the CDR3 is TGCGCCAGCACCTGGACTAGCGGATACACAGATACGCAGTATTTT. The encoded protein is CASTWTSGYTDTQYF. The gene calls are TRBV10-2 and TRBJ2-3; 10 nucleotides agree with TRBD2. The CDR3 contains 15 residues. Looked up from germline, CDR1 is WSHSY and CDR2 is SAAADI. V lost 7 bases and J lost 2; bases outside the gene matches: 6.

The V gene is TRBV6-6, the J gene TRBJ1-5; D not certain. Germline V gives CDR1 MNHNY, CDR2 SVGAGI (reference sequence). This CDR3 is 12 amino acids long. V was cut by 6 bases and J by 0 bases, with 3 bases left in between. Written as DNA, the CDR3 is TGTGCCAGCAGCCTTAGCAATCAGCCCCAGCATTTT. It translates to CASSLSNQPQHF.

This clone was picked up one time. The chain employs TRBV7-6 and TRBJ1-1, with D unclear. Germline-derived CDR1 and CDR2 are SGHVS and FNYEAQ. The CDR3 contains 13 residues. The V gene lost 5 bases and the J gene lost 1 base, with 8 bases spanning the gap. CDR3 residues: CASSRNRNTEAFF. CDR3 nucleotides: TGTGCCAGCAGCCGGAACAGGAACACTGAAGCTTTCTTT.

A remark on this clone: The junction departs from germline at one end; a sequencing error may be responsible. The J gene is TRBJ2-1, the V gene TRBV4-1; 9 bases are shared with TRBD1. Germline V gives CDR1 MGHRA, CDR2 YSYEKL. There are 15 residues in the CDR3. The CDR3 DNA reads TGCGCCCGCAGCCGCCCGGGACAGGGTTTCGATGAGCAGTTCTTC. This gives the protein CARSRPGQGFDEQFF.

V and J are TRBV5-1 and TRBJ1-2; D is unclear. The germline V gene encodes CDR1 SGHRS and CDR2 YFSETQ. The CDR3 runs 12 residues. The ends were cut back, 4 bases at V and 4 bases at J, with 8 bases in the middle. The CDR3 sequence: CASSAATYGYTF. CDR3 bases: TGCGCCAGCAGCGCCGCTACCTATGGCTACACCTTC.

This clone has only a few counts. The chain combines TRBV4-1 with TRBJ1-5; 9 bases are shared with TRBD1. With 2 bases clipped from V and 6 bases from J, the junction kept 5 bases outside the gene matches. The CDR3 is 15 amino acids. The germline CDR1 and CDR2 sequences are MGHRA and YSYEKL. The CDR3 sequence: CASSQSGTGFQPQHF. CDR3 in DNA: TGCGCCAGCAGCCAATCCGGGACAGGGTTTCAGCCCCAGCATTTT.

This chain connects TRBV7-2 to TRBJ1-1; 7 nucleotides line up with TRBD1. The J segment lost 0 bases and the V segment lost 1 base, leaving 5 bases of the junction unmatched. Germline V gene data show CDR1 as SGHTA and CDR2 as FQGNSA. CDR3 length: 16 residues. CDR3: CASSLGTGAMNTEAFF. The CDR3 DNA sequence: TGTGCCAGCAGCTTAGGGACAGGCGCCATGAACACTGAAGCTTTCTTT.

V gene TRBV5-1 combines with J gene TRBJ1-1; TRBD1 agrees at 11 bases. V lost 4 bases to trimming and J lost 6 bases; unmatched junction nucleotides: 2. CDR1 and CDR2 from the germline V gene are SGHRS and YFSETQ. The CDR3 covers 13 residues. The CDR3 reads CASSLGQGAEAFF. The CDR3 DNA follows: TGCGCCAGCAGCCTGGGACAGGGGGCTGAAGCTTTCTTT.